This T cell receptor (beta chain) derives from a study of blood T cell repertoires in COVID-19 (dated by TCRdb to about 2020). Broadly, across the study: Collaborator samples came from the United States, Italy and Spain and covered acute and convalescent phases of COVID-19. Samples were obtained from the ongoing ImmuneRACE study (first 160 participants) and from over a thousand subjects provided by 6 global collaborators. Where available, HLA class I and class II types were taken from metadata supplied by the sample provider and were not determined by assay-based typing. The prospective study material was composed of cDNA or gDNA derived from T cells, B-cell-depleted T cells, or PBMCs. Sample metadata almost always included a de-identified subject ID, COVID-19 status, age in years and sex. The dataset comprised deeply sampled blood TCRbeta repertoires from subjects exposed to, actively infected with, or recovered from COVID-19. The repertoires were released in a freely available public database meant as a resource for research on the immune response to SARS-CoV-2. The research as a whole found: The amount of clinical and demographic metadata varied by source and participant and was provided uncurated.

Of note for this clone: Its recognized antigen is unknown. The junction differs from germline at one of its ends, possibly a read error.

Participants in the prospective study were enrolled through a virtual design, were aged roughly 18 to 90 years, and lived in fewer than 30 United States geographic areas. To assign participants to cohorts, the prospective study relied on clinical history that participants themselves reported in a screening survey and a study questionnaire. A participant counted as exposed if, within 2 weeks of entering the study, that participant had been in contact with someone who had a PCR-confirmed or clinician-diagnosed COVID-19 case. Each participant in the prospective study had whole blood, serum and a nasopharyngeal or oropharyngeal swab collected by mobile phlebotomists. Prospective study participants could optionally give additional blood draws and questionnaires over a roughly 2-month period. Blood samples from the prospective study were shipped frozen or at room temperature prior to DNA extraction.

TCRbeta CDR3 regions were amplified from genomic DNA using the immunoSEQ Assay, a bias-controlled multiplex PCR. As for how the authors treated the data: Nucleated cell counts per sample were estimated from amplification of reference gene primers within the assay. To quantify the absolute abundance of each unique TCRbeta CDR3 rearrangement, sequence reads were collapsed and filtered. For each sample, productive Simpson clonality was calculated as the square root of Simpson's diversity index over productive rearrangements. This is the immuneACCESS table as TCRdb keeps it, with only in-frame sequences that have V and J called. A part of the clones is gone; compared with another copy, unresolved V genes explain less than half, and the rest is unexplained. The V and J calls and clone size were taken over from that table, and D and trimming were inferred from the DNA. The sample table lists 250,000 to 300,000 clones, around 84% of them with a count of one. The ten largest clones represent less than 5.5% of the sample.

The CDR3 measures 14 amino acids from cysteine to phenylalanine. The CDR3 DNA has 42 bases and is translated from base 1. In the germline V gene, CDR1 corresponds to SNHLY and CDR2 to FYNNEI. The receptor comes from a man aged 40-55 years who had been exposed to COVID-19. What was sequenced was PBMCs or T cells enriched from blood (not recorded which). The chain joins TRBV2 to TRBJ1-4; TRBD1 is possibly the D segment (5 matching bases). CDR3 loop: CASKADTYNEKLFF. The DNA reads as follows: TGTGCGAGCAAGGCGGACACCTATAATGAAAAACTGTTTTTT. Full variable domain (CDR3 extended with the reference TRBV2 and TRBJ1-4 proteins): EPEVTQTPSHQVTQMGQEVILRCVPISNHLYFYWYRQILGQKVEFLVSFYNNEISEKSEIFDDQFSVERPDGSNFTLKIRSTKLEDSAMYFCASKADTYNEKLFFGSGTQLSVL.